The 29 T cell receptor beta chains below were found in one sample sequenced in a study of T cells after yellow fever vaccination. TCRdb used MiXCR to reprocess the 5' RACE reads, holding one entry per CDR3 protein. The sample contains just under 600,000 distinct CDR3 sequences, approximately 12% of which appear only once. Sequencing was performed on PBMCs, taken on the day of the yellow fever booster vaccination. All receptors derive from a man aged 30 to 39 who received the YFV17D yellow fever vaccine.

V usage is TRBV20-1 and J usage is TRBJ2-1; TRBD2 matches 10 bases. The CDR3 covers 12 residues. CDR1 and CDR2 from the germline V gene are DFQATT and SNEGSKA (reference sequence). The DNA for the CDR3 is TGCAGGCTGAAGCGGGAGGGGACTGAGCAGTTCTTC. This codes for CRLKREGTEQFF.

The V call is TRBV7-2, the J call TRBJ2-3, with TRBD2 matching over 7 bases. The J segment lost 1 base and the V segment lost 1 base, leaving 2 bases of the junction unmatched. Germline V gives CDR1 SGHTA, CDR2 FQGNSA. The CDR3 covers 15 residues. CDR3 sequence (DNA): TGTGCCAGCAGCTTAGGACTAGCCCGCACAGATACGCAGTATTTT. Amino acids: CASSLGLARTDTQYF.

This clonotype has only a few counts. The rearrangement joins TRBV20-1 to TRBJ2-1, with a weak D call TRBD2 (7 bases). CDR3 size: 14 residues. Trimming left V 6 bases short and J 3 bases short, with 15 bases between. Germline values: CDR1 DFQATT, CDR2 SNEGSKA (reference sequence). The CDR3 spells CSASGKGGYNEQFF. The CDR3 DNA reads TGCAGTGCGAGCGGGAAGGGGGGCTACAATGAGCAGTTCTTC.

This clonotype was found a few times. CDR3 residues: CASTTNEKLFF. CDR3 nucleotide sequence: TGTGCCAGCACTACTAATGAAAAACTGTTTTTT. The rearrangement joins TRBV6-6 to TRBJ1-4; D remains unclear. This CDR3 comprises 11 residues. Trimming stripped 7 bases from V and 2 bases from J, with 2 bases between. The germline V gene has CDR1 MNHNY and CDR2 SVGAGI (reference sequence).

The V call is TRBV18, the J call TRBJ2-7; 11 nucleotides align to TRBD2. CDR1 and CDR2 (germline): KGHSH, LQKENI. The CDR3 runs to 16 residues. V lost 4 bases and J lost 4; bases outside the gene matches: 9. The CDR3 sequence: CASSLQTSGKNYEQYF. CDR3 sequence (DNA): TGTGCCAGCTCACTCCAGACTAGCGGGAAGAATTACGAGCAGTACTTC.

This clonotype was observed a handful of times. The V gene is TRBV9, the J gene TRBJ2-1; D perhaps matches TRBD2 (6 bases). Germline V gives CDR1 SGDLS, CDR2 YYNGEE. The CDR3 runs 17 residues. V lost 3 bases and J 5 bases, leaving 21 bases between the germline ends. CDR3 nucleotides: TGTGCCAGCAGCGGGACTCTAGCGCCCAGCGGTCACAATGAGCAGTTCTTC. It codes for CASSGTLAPSGHNEQFF.

This clonotype occurred a few times. V gene TRBV12-3 or TRBV12-4 combines with J gene TRBJ2-4; a possible D gene is TRBD2 (6 bases). The CDR3 covers 14 residues. Trimming removed 6 bases at V and 11 bases at J, with 20 bases between. The CDR3 region has the DNA TGTGCCAGCAGCCGTACCGGGCTAGCGCAGCTTCAGTACTTC. Its protein product is CASSRTGLAQLQYF.

On this clonotype: A much more abundant neighbour one base away suggests this may be a read error. V gene TRBV6-1 combines with J gene TRBJ2-5, with D possibly TRBD2 on 6 matching bases. Germline CDR1 reads MNHNS; CDR2 reads SASEGT. Trimming cost V 5 bases and J 3 bases, with 13 bases left between them. The CDR3 is 14 amino acids. The CDR3 DNA follows: TGTGCCAGCAGTCAGCGGGTTATGAAAGAGACCCAGTACTTC. This translates into CASSQRVMKETQYF.

This clonotype has more than one count but fewer than ten. This chain joins TRBV3-1 and TRBJ1-3; 8 bases agree with TRBD1. Per the germline V gene, CDR1 is LGHDT and CDR2 is YNNKEL (reference sequence). The J segment lost 7 bases and the V segment lost 1 base, leaving 3 bases of the junction unmatched. This CDR3 is 14 amino acids long. The CDR3 here is CASSQVDRANTIYF. CDR3 DNA sequence: TGTGCCAGCAGCCAAGTGGACAGGGCCAACACCATATATTTT.

This clonotype was counted between two and nine times. The CDR3 DNA is TGTGCCAGCAGCTTATCCCGGGATGGGACAGATACGCAGTATTTT. Its translation: CASSLSRDGTDTQYF. The chain links TRBV7-2 to TRBJ2-3; a possible D gene is TRBD2 (5 bases). The CDR3 sequence is 15 residues long. Trimming cost V 2 bases and J 3 bases, with 12 bases left between them. Germline CDR1 is SGHTA and CDR2 is FQGNSA.

This sequence joins TRBV12-3 or TRBV12-4 and TRBJ2-1; 7 bases are a match to TRBD2. The CDR3 is made up of 15 amino acids. V shed 6 bases, J shed 2 bases, and the junction held 7 bases outside the gene matches. CDR3 region: CASSLGTTPYNEQFF. The CDR3 nucleotides read TGTGCCAGCAGCTTGGGGACTACCCCCTACAATGAGCAGTTCTTC.

The chain combines TRBV7-2 with TRBJ1-5; TRBD1 is a possible D gene (6 bases). This CDR3 has 16 amino acids. Germline values: CDR1 SGHTA, CDR2 FQGNSA. Between the trimmed V and J ends, which lost 1 base and 4 bases, there was a span of 14 bases. The CDR3, as DNA: TGTGCCAGCAGCTTAGGTTTAGGGGGTGAGAATCAGCCCCAGCATTTT. Its protein product is CASSLGLGGENQPQHF.

Only one count was recorded for this clonotype. CDR3 residues: CSATTQRSEQFF. CDR3 coding DNA: TGCAGTGCTACGACTCAACGGAGTGAGCAGTTCTTC. V is TRBV20-1 and J is TRBJ2-1; D gene uncertain. This CDR3 spans 12 amino acids. The germline gives CDR1 DFQATT, CDR2 SNEGSKA (reference sequence). V lost 4 bases and J 9 bases, leaving 13 bases between the germline ends.

This clonotype was recorded a few times. The chain recombines TRBV20-1 with TRBJ2-5, with TRBD2 identical over 8 bases. Trimming removed 6 bases from V and 7 bases from J; junction bases left unmatched: 10. The CDR3 contains 13 residues. Germline CDR1 DFQATT, CDR2 SNEGSKA (reference sequence). CDR3 amino acids: CSARGGASGTQYF. The DNA of the CDR3 is TGCAGTGCCCGGGGGGGTGCCTCAGGGACCCAGTACTTC.

There are a few counts of this clonotype. The chain is built from TRBV14 and TRBJ2-6, with D hard to call. Germline V gene sequence: CDR1 SGHDN, CDR2 FVKESK. The CDR3 is made up of 14 amino acids. The ends were cut back, 7 bases at V and 1 base at J, with 8 bases in the middle. CDR3: CASKNSSGANVLTF. The CDR3 nucleotides are TGTGCCAGCAAAAACAGTTCTGGGGCCAACGTCCTGACTTTC.

The chain links TRBV12-3 or TRBV12-4 to TRBJ2-4, with TRBD2 matching over 8 bases. V gave up 5 bases and J gave up 7 bases; unmatched junction bases: 4. The CDR3 runs to 13 residues. CDR3 nucleotide sequence: TGTGCCAGCAGTGGACTAGCCGGGAACATTCAGTACTTC. This translates into CASSGLAGNIQYF.

This clonotype came up a few times. The gene calls are TRBV11-2 and TRBJ2-1; no definite D call. Germline CDR1 is SGHAT and CDR2 is FQNNGV. This CDR3 is built from 15 residues. V was trimmed by 1 base and J by 6 bases, leaving 13 bases between them. The CDR3 region is CASSLAGVRINEQFF. The DNA of the CDR3 is TGTGCCAGCAGCTTAGCAGGCGTAAGGATCAATGAGCAGTTCTTC.

This clonotype has only a few counts. The J gene is TRBJ2-3, the V gene TRBV20-1; D gene unclear. The CDR3 covers 12 residues. Germline CDR1 is DFQATT and CDR2 is SNEGSKA (reference sequence). V lost 6 bases, J lost 5 bases, and 12 bases lay in between. The CDR3: CSAPKTVDTQYF. Written as DNA, the CDR3 is TGCAGTGCACCGAAGACGGTAGATACGCAGTATTTT.

This clonotype was detected a few times. CDR3 sequence: CSVGGKLNTEAFF. The CDR3 coding sequence is TGCAGCGTTGGTGGGAAGCTGAACACTGAAGCTTTCTTT. The V gene is TRBV29-1, the J gene TRBJ1-1, with D uncertain. The CDR3 consists of 13 residues. V lost 4 bases and J 0 bases, leaving 9 bases between the germline ends. The germline V gene encodes CDR1 SQVTM and CDR2 ANQGSEA.

The chain links TRBV7-9 to TRBJ2-7; weak D call: TRBD1 (6 bases). Deletions cut 3 bases from V and 5 bases from J, with 14 bases between. This CDR3 contains 14 residues. The germline V gene has CDR1 SEHNR and CDR2 FQNEAQ (reference sequence). CDR3 residues: CASSFKSQGNEQYF. The CDR3 region has the DNA TGTGCCAGCAGCTTTAAATCTCAGGGGAACGAGCAGTACTTC.

Only a few counts were recorded for this clonotype. This chain connects TRBV7-9 to TRBJ1-4; 7 nucleotides agree with TRBD1. The CDR3 is made up of 12 amino acids. V shed 5 bases, J shed 8 bases, and the junction held 2 bases outside the gene matches. The germline CDR1 and CDR2 sequences are SEHNR and FQNEAQ (reference sequence). The CDR3, as DNA: TGTGCCAGCAGCCTGGGACAGGAAAAACTGTTTTTT. It specifies CASSLGQEKLFF.

The V call is TRBV24-1, the J call TRBJ2-1; D perhaps matches TRBD2 (5 bases). Germline assignment: CDR1 KGHDR and CDR2 SFDVKD. The CDR3 runs to 14 residues. V shed 3 bases and J shed 6 bases, with 11 bases lying between them. The CDR3: CATSDPGGPNEQFF. CDR3 bases: TGTGCCACCAGTGATCCCGGAGGCCCCAATGAGCAGTTCTTC.

This clonotype was detected only a few times. The V and J genes are TRBV30 and TRBJ2-7; the D is unclear. Germline CDR1 GTSNPN, CDR2 SVGIG (reference sequence). Trimming stripped 0 bases from V and 2 bases from J, with 11 bases between. The CDR3 is 14 amino acids. Written as DNA, the CDR3 is TGTGCCTGGAGTGTACTTAGGGTAACCTACGAGCAGTACTTC. The encoded protein is CAWSVLRVTYEQYF.

V usage is TRBV6-2 or TRBV6-3 and J usage is TRBJ2-2; tentatively, D is TRBD2 (6 bases). The V gene's germline CDR1 is MNHEY and CDR2 SVGEGT. Trimming removed 6 bases at V and 2 bases at J, with 13 bases between. This CDR3 has 15 amino acids. The CDR3 is CASRIAVLNTGELFF. The CDR3 region has the DNA TGTGCCAGCAGGATAGCGGTCCTTAACACCGGGGAGCTGTTTTTT.

This clonotype was seen more than once but under ten times. The V and J genes are TRBV7-2 and TRBJ1-2, with D uncertain. The CDR3 loop spans 14 amino acids. From germline, CDR1 is SGHTA and CDR2 FQGNSA. V lost 4 bases and J 4 bases, leaving 13 bases between the germline ends. CDR3 amino acids: CASSSSLGGYGYTF. For the CDR3, the DNA is TGTGCCAGCAGCTCCTCTTTGGGAGGCTATGGCTACACCTTC.

This clonotype was counted between two and nine times. The V and J genes are TRBV11-2 and TRBJ2-2; D remains unclear. The CDR3 covers 13 residues. Germline V gives CDR1 SGHAT, CDR2 FQNNGV. Trimming left V 6 bases short and J 4 bases short, with 9 bases between. CDR3 region: CASRALRTGELFF. For the CDR3, the DNA is TGTGCCAGCAGGGCCCTCCGCACCGGGGAGCTGTTTTTT.

This chain's CDR3 is CSVEGGAVYEQYF. The DNA of the CDR3 is TGCAGCGTTGAAGGGGGGGCCGTCTACGAGCAGTACTTC. The chain couples TRBV29-1 to TRBJ2-7; D is perhaps TRBD1 or TRBD2 (6 bases each). Germline V gene sequence: CDR1 SQVTM, CDR2 ANQGSEA. Trimming shortened V by 1 base and J by 3 bases, and 10 bases separated the two germline ends. The CDR3 is 13 amino acids.

This clonotype has more than one count but fewer than ten. V gene TRBV29-1 combines with J gene TRBJ2-2; no firm D call. The CDR3 extends over 13 amino acids. From germline, CDR1 is SQVTM and CDR2 ANQGSEA. The V gene lost 6 bases and the J gene lost 6 bases, with 14 bases spanning the gap. The CDR3 here is CSVPEAWPGELFF. DNA of the CDR3: TGCAGCGTCCCTGAAGCGTGGCCCGGGGAGCTGTTTTTT.

The chain is built from TRBV5-1 and TRBJ2-7; tentatively, D is TRBD2 (6 bases). Trimming stripped 5 bases from V and 4 bases from J, with 19 bases between. Per the germline V gene, CDR1 is SGHRS and CDR2 is YFSETQ. The CDR3 is made up of 15 amino acids. Here the CDR3 reads CASSTGGSRSYEQYF. CDR3 coding DNA: TGCGCCAGCAGTACTGGGGGGTCCCGCTCGTACGAGCAGTACTTC.